This TCR beta chain was documented in a study of shared clonotypes between healthy human individuals. Data came from immunoSEQ multiplex PCR; TCRdb stores just in-frame clones and leaves some out. The data hold 2 million to 2.5 million clones, with under 97% observed a single time. Only Caucasian adults living in Nashville, Tennessee served as donors. As for this clone: As yet, its antigen is unknown.

Study-wide findings and caveats: Clonotypes shared by all four sorted-subset donors had higher generation probabilities than non-shared clonotypes. Some naive CD4 clonotypes, 4% to 6%, turned up in common across several donors. Naive subsets usually exceeded memory subsets in estimated richness.

The TCR sequence derives from a young man in good health. Input material: naive CD4+ T cells sorted from blood. This sample's subset: CD45RA+ positively selected.

The CDR3 nucleotides read TGTGCCTGGAGTAAATTAGAACTAGCGGCGTCAGATACGCAGTATTTT. Its protein product is CAWSKLELAASDTQYF. The chain recombines TRBV30 with TRBJ2-3; TRBD2 agrees at 8 bases. The CDR3 consists of 16 residues. Germline CDR1 and CDR2: GTSNPN and SVGIG (reference sequence). With V trimmed by 2 bases and J by 4 bases, 11 bases remained unmatched.